The source of this TCR beta chain is a study of Ad26.COV2.S vaccination and SARS-CoV-2 variants. Study in general: Participant was drawn from the COV1001 Ad26.COV2.S trial arm. Findings and caveats of the study: Substantial post-vaccination breadth of spike-specific CD8+ and CD4+ T cell responses was reported. Researchers cautioned that TCR breadth and depth analyses may have underestimated total T cell responses.

The treatment here: around 19 received Ad26.COV2.S at low or high dose, single or two shots; roughly five received placebo; per-sample allocation not given. Samples came from day 63 after the first vaccine or placebo injection. CDR3 length: 14 amino acids. The germline V and J ends were trimmed by 0 bases and 5 bases, with 10 bases remaining between them. Per germline, CDR1 SGHNT and CDR2 YYREEE (reference sequence). Method: immunoSEQ multiplex PCR; TCRdb's copy keeps in-frame clones and lacks some. The sample has about half a million clones, nearly 90% seen once. With respect to this clone: Antigen unknown.

This receptor was identified in a person between 18 and 65 years old who received the Ad26.COV2.S COVID-19 vaccine or a placebo. Here the sequenced sample was peripheral blood, taken in a trial of Ad26.COV2.S vaccine versus placebo. The V and J genes are TRBV5-4 and TRBJ2-3; tentative D call: TRBD1 (6 bases). CDR3 DNA sequence: TGTGCCAGCAGCTTGGTGCAGGGGCGAGATACGCAGTATTTT. Its translation: CASSLVQGRDTQYF.